One and the same sample provided the 24 T cell receptor beta chains below, sequenced in a study of blood T cell repertoires in COVID-19. Measured with immunoSEQ multiplex PCR; TCRdb has only the in-frame clones, and not every one. Of 180,000 or so clones in the sample, 87% were seen once. Sequences were obtained from peripheral blood. The receptors derive from a woman in her fifties or sixties with acute or convalescent COVID-19.

The CDR3 bases are TGTGCCAGCAGCTTCGGGGGAACAGATACGCAGTATTTT. Translated: CASSFGGTDTQYF. The rearrangement joins TRBV11-2 to TRBJ2-3, with D possibly TRBD2 on 6 matching bases. This CDR3 is built from 13 residues. V lost 3 bases and J lost 3, with 7 bases in between. Germline CDR1 reads SGHAT; CDR2 reads FQNNGV.

The rearrangement joins TRBV3-1 (or the pseudogene TRBV3-2) to TRBJ1-6; no clear D gene. Germline CDR1 reads LGHDT; CDR2 reads YNNKEL (reference sequence). The germline V and J ends were trimmed by 1 base and 2 bases, with 12 bases remaining between them. The CDR3 consists of 17 residues. This CDR3 reads CASSQVLARTYNSPLHF. The CDR3 DNA follows: TGTGCCAGCAGCCAAGTCCTGGCCAGAACCTATAATTCACCCCTCCACTTT.

This clone showed up just once. The chain combines TRBV7-8 with TRBJ1-5, with D perhaps TRBD1 (5 bases). CDR1 and CDR2 (germline): SGHVS, FQNEAQ. V was clipped by 4 bases and J by 5 bases, with 18 bases between them. The CDR3 extends over 16 amino acids. The CDR3 DNA follows: TGTGCCAGCAGCTACGAAACACAGGAAAATCATCAGCCCCAGCATTTT. Translating it yields CASSYETQENHQPQHF.

The chain links TRBV7-9 to TRBJ2-7; 7 nucleotides align to TRBD2. There are 14 residues in the CDR3. The trim removed 5 bases at V and 5 bases at J, leaving 9 bases unmatched. Germline V CDR1 and CDR2: SEHNR, FQNEAQ (reference sequence). Here the CDR3 reads CASSPGTTLNEQYF. The CDR3 nucleotides read TGTGCCAGCAGCCCCGGGACTACTCTCAACGAGCAGTACTTC.

The V gene is TRBV10-3, the J gene TRBJ2-6; tentatively, D is TRBD2 (6 bases). The V end lost 4 bases, the J end lost 1 base, and 8 bases lay between the germline ends. Germline-derived CDR1 and CDR2 are ENHRY and SYGVKD. The length of the CDR3 is 15 residues. This CDR3 reads CAISGGESGANVLTF. CDR3 nucleotide sequence: TGTGCCATCAGTGGGGGGGAGTCTGGGGCCAACGTCCTGACTTTC.

The V and J genes are TRBV3-1 (or the pseudogene TRBV3-2) and TRBJ2-1; 10 nucleotides agree with TRBD1. The V gene's germline CDR1 is LGHDT and CDR2 YNNKEL (reference sequence). The CDR3 consists of 15 residues. The V gene end was trimmed by 5 bases and the J gene end by 10 bases; junction bases not matched to a gene: 11. CDR3 in DNA: TGTGCCAGCAGCTTCCCGGGACAGGGGACAGGGGAGCAGTTCTTC. This codes for CASSFPGQGTGEQFF.

The V and J genes are TRBV7-8 and TRBJ1-1; D uncertain. The CDR3 totals 13 residues. Germline-derived CDR1 and CDR2 are SGHVS and FQNEAQ. V lost 3 bases to trimming and J lost 2 bases, with 7 bases between them. CDR3 nucleotide sequence: TGTGCCAGCAGCTTCTCGGGAAACACTGAAGCTTTCTTT. Its translation is CASSFSGNTEAFF.

The chain carries TRBV7-3 and TRBJ1-2; D gene uncertain. Looked up from germline, CDR1 is SGHTA and CDR2 is FQGTGA. This CDR3 comprises 12 residues. Trimming shortened V by 3 bases and J by 5 bases, and 7 bases separated the two germline ends. CDR3 nucleotide sequence: TGTGCCAGCAGCTTTACAGTTTATGGCTACACCTTC. This gives the protein CASSFTVYGYTF.

This clone was seen once. The chain carries TRBV3-1 (or the pseudogene TRBV3-2) and TRBJ2-7; D not certain. CDR1 is LGHDT and CDR2 is YNNKEL in the germline V gene (reference sequence). V was clipped by 1 base and J by 7 bases, with 11 bases between them. The CDR3 extends over 13 amino acids. The chain's CDR3 is CASSQAPFGEQYF. CDR3 coding DNA: TGTGCCAGCAGCCAAGCCCCCTTCGGGGAGCAGTACTTC.

This rearrangement joins TRBV9 to TRBJ1-3; D gene unclear. The germline V and J ends were trimmed by 4 bases and 3 bases, with 20 bases remaining between them. Germline CDR1 SGDLS, CDR2 YYNGEE. This CDR3 contains 17 residues. Here the CDR3 DNA reads TGTGCCAGCAGCTCGCGTCGGGGAACAGCAAATGGAAACACCATATATTTT. Translated: CASSSRRGTANGNTIYF.

The rearrangement uses TRBV20-1 and TRBJ2-7; 9 positions agree with TRBD2. Trimming at V came to 3 bases and at J to 3 bases, leaving 9 bases not matched to a gene. CDR1 and CDR2 (germline): DFQATT, SNEGSKA (reference sequence). CDR3 length equals 15 residues. CDR3 in amino acids: CSASEASGADYEQYF. CDR3 nucleotides: TGCAGTGCTAGTGAAGCTAGCGGGGCCGACTACGAGCAGTACTTC.

This chain uses TRBV29-1 with TRBJ2-4; the D gene is possibly TRBD1 (5 bases). Germline CDR1 is SQVTM and CDR2 is ANQGSEA. The V and J ends lost 6 bases and 8 bases respectively, with 17 bases between them. CDR3 length equals 13 residues. The CDR3 here is CSVAGQGGDIQYF. DNA for the CDR3: TGCAGCGTCGCCGGGCAGGGTGGGGACATTCAGTACTTC. Together with reference TRBV29-1 and TRBJ2-4, the CDR3 gives the full variable domain: SAVISQKPSRDICQRGTSLTIQCQVDSQVTMMFWYRQQPGQSLTLIATANQGSEATYESGFVIDKFPISRPNLTFSTLTVSNMSPEDSSIYLCSVAGQGGDIQYFGAGTRLSVL.

The V gene is TRBV6-5, the J gene TRBJ1-2, with 10 nucleotides matching TRBD1. The trim removed 4 bases at V and 6 bases at J, leaving 8 bases unmatched. This CDR3 is built from 15 residues. Germline CDR1 and CDR2: MNHEY and SVGAGI. The CDR3 sequence is CASSSDRGHSDGYTF. CDR3 nucleotides: TGTGCCAGCAGTTCCGACAGGGGGCATTCGGATGGCTACACCTTC.

The chain recombines TRBV18 with TRBJ2-7; D perhaps matches TRBD1 (6 bases). CDR3 length: 13 amino acids. V shed 0 bases and J shed 6 bases, with 9 bases lying between them. The germline gives CDR1 KGHSH, CDR2 LQKENI. In nucleotides, the CDR3 is TGTGCCAGCTCACCACCTGGGACATTCGAGCAGTACTTC. Residues: CASSPPGTFEQYF.

V is TRBV5-1 and J is TRBJ1-1; tentatively, D is TRBD1 (5 bases). V was pared by 0 bases and J by 4 bases, with 19 bases between. Germline V lookup: CDR1 SGHRS, CDR2 YFSETQ. The CDR3 extends over 17 amino acids. CDR3 amino acids: CASSLVAAGGNGTEAFF. CDR3 bases: TGCGCCAGCAGCTTGGTGGCAGCGGGGGGGAATGGCACTGAAGCTTTCTTT.

The rearrangement uses TRBV5-1 and TRBJ1-2; a possible D gene is TRBD1 (6 bases). The CDR3 loop spans 11 amino acids. V was pared by 4 bases and J by 10 bases, with 11 bases between. Germline-derived CDR1 and CDR2 are SGHRS and YFSETQ. As DNA, the CDR3 is TGCGCCAGCAGCGGGGGCCCGGACTACACCTTC. Translating gives CASSGGPDYTF.

The chain links TRBV11-2 to TRBJ1-2; 7 bases map to TRBD1. The CDR3 runs 17 residues. V lost 0 bases to trimming and J lost 2 bases; unmatched junction nucleotides: 9. From germline, CDR1 is SGHAT and CDR2 FQNNGV. CDR3 nucleotide sequence: TGTGCCAGCAGCTTAGATCTAGAGAGGGACAGCAACTATGGCTACACCTTC. This sequence encodes CASSLDLERDSNYGYTF.

This rearrangement joins TRBV18 to TRBJ2-1; 9 nucleotides line up with TRBD1. V shed 5 bases, J shed 2 bases, and the junction held 4 bases outside the gene matches. CDR1 and CDR2 (germline): KGHSH, LQKENI. The CDR3 runs to 15 residues. The CDR3 coding sequence is TGTGCCAGCTCAGCGGGGACAGGGCCCTACAATGAGCAGTTCTTC. This encodes CASSAGTGPYNEQFF.

This clone was seen a handful of times. The chain's CDR3 is CATRALLGSNQPQHF. CDR3 nucleotides: TGTGCCACCAGGGCCCTCTTGGGGAGCAATCAGCCCCAGCATTTT. This chain uses TRBV19 with TRBJ1-5; TRBD1 might be the D (5 bases). The CDR3 runs 15 residues. Trimming shortened V by 10 bases and J by 1 base, and 17 bases separated the two germline ends. Germline V CDR1 and CDR2: LNHDA, SQIVND (reference sequence). The full variable domain, completed using reference TRBV19 and TRBJ1-5, is DGGITQSPKYLFRKEGQNVTLSCEQNLNHDAMYWYRQDPGQGLRLIYYSQIVNDFQKGDIAEGYSVSREKKESFPLTVTSAQKNPTAFYLCATRALLGSNQPQHFGDGTRLSIL.

The chain has TRBV6-2 or TRBV6-3 and TRBJ1-1, with 7 bases identical to TRBD1. V lost 0 bases and J lost 8; bases outside the gene matches: 9. The CDR3 sequence is 15 residues long. The germline gives CDR1 MNHEY, CDR2 SVGEGT. CDR3 DNA sequence: TGTGCCAGCAGTTACTCGAAAGGGGGCGGCCACGAAGCTTTCTTT. Translation: CASSYSKGGGHEAFF.

The chain employs TRBV28 and TRBJ1-1; tentatively, D is TRBD1 (5 bases). Germline CDR1 MDHEN, CDR2 SYDVKM. This CDR3 has 11 residues. Trimming shortened V by 2 bases and J by 10 bases, and 8 bases separated the two germline ends. CDR3 sequence reads: CASSLGQGAFF. CDR3 nucleotides: TGTGCCAGCAGTTTAGGTCAGGGAGCTTTCTTT.

The chain joins TRBV6-5 to TRBJ2-5; TRBD2 agrees at 7 bases. The germline gives CDR1 MNHEY, CDR2 SVGAGI. J lost 1 base, V lost 8 bases, and 4 bases had no gene match. The CDR3 extends over 13 amino acids. CDR3 sequence (DNA): TGTGCCAGCCGATCTAGCGGCCAAGAGACCCAGTACTTC. This gives the protein CASRSSGQETQYF.

V is TRBV19 and J is TRBJ1-2, with a tentative D call TRBD1 (6 bases). The CDR3 sequence is 12 residues long. V gave up 7 bases and J gave up 8 bases, with 14 bases separating them. Germline V gene lookup returns CDR1 LNHDA and CDR2 SQIVND (reference sequence). The CDR3 coding sequence is TGTGCCAGTAATACAGGGCATTCGGGCTACACCTTC. It encodes CASNTGHSGYTF.

This chain joins TRBV4-3 and TRBJ1-4, with D perhaps matching TRBD1 (6 bases). The CDR3 loop spans 15 amino acids. V lost 4 bases to trimming and J lost 3 bases, with 12 bases between them. Germline V CDR1 and CDR2: LGHNA, YSLEER. The CDR3 spells CASSRTGSPNEKLFF. CDR3 nucleotides: TGCGCCAGCAGCCGTACAGGGAGCCCTAATGAAAAACTGTTTTTT.